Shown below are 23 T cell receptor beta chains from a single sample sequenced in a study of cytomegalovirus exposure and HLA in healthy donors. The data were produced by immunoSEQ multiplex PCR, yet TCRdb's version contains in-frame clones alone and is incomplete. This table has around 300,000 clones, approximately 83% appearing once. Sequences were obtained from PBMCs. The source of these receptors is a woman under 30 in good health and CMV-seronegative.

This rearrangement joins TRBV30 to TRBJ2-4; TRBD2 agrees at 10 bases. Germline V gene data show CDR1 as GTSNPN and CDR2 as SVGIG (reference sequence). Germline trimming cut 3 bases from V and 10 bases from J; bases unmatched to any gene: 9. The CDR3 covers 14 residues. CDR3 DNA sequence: TGTGCCTGGAGCCCAGCGGGGGGGCTATGGATTCAGTACTTC. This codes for CAWSPAGGLWIQYF.

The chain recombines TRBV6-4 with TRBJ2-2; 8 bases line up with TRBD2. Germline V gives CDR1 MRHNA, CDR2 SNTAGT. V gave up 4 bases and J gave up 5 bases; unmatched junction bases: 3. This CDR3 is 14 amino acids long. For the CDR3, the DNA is TGTGCCAGCAGTGCGGGACTAGAGACCGGGGAGCTGTTTTTT. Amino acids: CASSAGLETGELFF.

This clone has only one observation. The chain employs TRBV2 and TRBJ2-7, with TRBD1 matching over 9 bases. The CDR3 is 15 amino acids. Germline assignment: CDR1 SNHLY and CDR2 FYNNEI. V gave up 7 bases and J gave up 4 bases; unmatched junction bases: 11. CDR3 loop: CASMITGGTNYEQYF. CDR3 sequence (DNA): TGTGCCAGCATGATAACAGGGGGCACGAATTACGAGCAGTACTTC.

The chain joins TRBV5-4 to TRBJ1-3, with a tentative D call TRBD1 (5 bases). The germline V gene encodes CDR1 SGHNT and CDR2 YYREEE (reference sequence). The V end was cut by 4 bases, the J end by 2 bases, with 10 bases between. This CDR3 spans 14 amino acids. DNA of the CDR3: TGTGCCAGCAGCCTCTGGGGGGCTGGAAACACCATATATTTT. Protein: CASSLWGAGNTIYF.

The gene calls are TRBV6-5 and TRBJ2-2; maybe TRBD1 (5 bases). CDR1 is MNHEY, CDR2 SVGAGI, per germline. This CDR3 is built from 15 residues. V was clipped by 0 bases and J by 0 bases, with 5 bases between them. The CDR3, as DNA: TGTGCCAGCAGTTACTCGACAGCGAACACCGGGGAGCTGTTTTTT. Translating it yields CASSYSTANTGELFF.

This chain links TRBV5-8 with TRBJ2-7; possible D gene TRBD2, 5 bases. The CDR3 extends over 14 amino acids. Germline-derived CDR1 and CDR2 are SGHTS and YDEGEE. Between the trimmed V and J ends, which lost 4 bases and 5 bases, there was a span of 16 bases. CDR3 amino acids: CASSPETGSDEQYF. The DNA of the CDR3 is TGTGCCAGCAGCCCGGAGACCGGTAGCGACGAGCAGTACTTC. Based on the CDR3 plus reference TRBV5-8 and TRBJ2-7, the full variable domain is EAGVTQSPTHLIKTRGQQATLRCSPISGHTSVYWYQQALGLGLQFLLWYDEGEERNRGNFPPRFSGRQFPNYSSELNVNALELEDSALYLCASSPETGSDEQYFGPGTRLTVT.

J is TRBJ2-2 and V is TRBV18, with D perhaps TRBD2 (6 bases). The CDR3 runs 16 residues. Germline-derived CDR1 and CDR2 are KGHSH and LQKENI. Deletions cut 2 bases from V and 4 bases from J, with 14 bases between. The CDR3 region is CASSPVTLGGTGELFF. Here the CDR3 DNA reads TGTGCCAGCTCACCAGTCACTTTGGGGGGCACCGGGGAGCTGTTTTTT.

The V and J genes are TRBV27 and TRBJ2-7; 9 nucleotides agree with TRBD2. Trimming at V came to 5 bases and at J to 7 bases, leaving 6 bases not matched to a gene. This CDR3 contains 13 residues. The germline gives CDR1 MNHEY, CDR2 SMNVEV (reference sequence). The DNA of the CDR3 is TGTGCCAGCAGTGGGCTAGCGGGGCAAGAGCAGTACTTC. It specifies CASSGLAGQEQYF.

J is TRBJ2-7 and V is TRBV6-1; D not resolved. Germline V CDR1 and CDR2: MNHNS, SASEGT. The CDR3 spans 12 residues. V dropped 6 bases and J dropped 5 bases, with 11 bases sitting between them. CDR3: CASRNQVDEQYF. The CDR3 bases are TGTGCCAGCAGGAACCAGGTAGACGAGCAGTACTTC.

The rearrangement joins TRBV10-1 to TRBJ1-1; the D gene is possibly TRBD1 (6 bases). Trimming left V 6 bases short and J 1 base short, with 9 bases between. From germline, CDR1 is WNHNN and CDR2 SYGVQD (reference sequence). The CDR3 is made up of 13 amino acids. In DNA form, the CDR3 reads TGCGCCAGCAGGGTGGACAGGAACACTGAAGCTTTCTTT. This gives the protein CASRVDRNTEAFF.

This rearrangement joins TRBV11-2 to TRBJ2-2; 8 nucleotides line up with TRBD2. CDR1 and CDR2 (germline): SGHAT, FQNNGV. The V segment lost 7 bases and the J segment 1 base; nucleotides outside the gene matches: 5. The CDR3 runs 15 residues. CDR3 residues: CASNPGGLNTGELFF. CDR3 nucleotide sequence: TGTGCCAGCAACCCGGGAGGGTTGAACACCGGGGAGCTGTTTTTT. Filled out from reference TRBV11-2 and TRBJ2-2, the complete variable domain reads EAGVAQSPRYKIIEKRQSVAFWCNPISGHATLYWYQQILGQGPKLLIQFQNNGVVDDSQLPKDRFSAERLKGVDSTLKIQPAKLEDSAVYLCASNPGGLNTGELFFGEGSRLTVL.

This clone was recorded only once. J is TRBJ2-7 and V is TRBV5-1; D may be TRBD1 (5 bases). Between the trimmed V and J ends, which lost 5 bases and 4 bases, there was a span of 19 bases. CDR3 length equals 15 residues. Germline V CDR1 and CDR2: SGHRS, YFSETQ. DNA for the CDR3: TGCGCCAGCAGTTCGCCTACAGGAGCCGTATACGAGCAGTACTTC. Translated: CASSSPTGAVYEQYF.

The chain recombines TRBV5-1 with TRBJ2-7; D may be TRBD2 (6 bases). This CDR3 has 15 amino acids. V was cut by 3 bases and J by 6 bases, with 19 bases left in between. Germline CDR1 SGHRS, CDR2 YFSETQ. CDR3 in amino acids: CASSSVVLGTSEQYF. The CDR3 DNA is TGCGCCAGCAGCTCAGTTGTGCTGGGGACTTCCGAGCAGTACTTC.

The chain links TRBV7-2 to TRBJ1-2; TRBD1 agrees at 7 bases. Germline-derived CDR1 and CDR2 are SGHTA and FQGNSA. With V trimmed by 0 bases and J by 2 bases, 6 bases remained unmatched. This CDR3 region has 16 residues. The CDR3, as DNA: TGTGCCAGCAGCTTAGCGGGGACAGTGTTCAACTATGGCTACACCTTC. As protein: CASSLAGTVFNYGYTF.

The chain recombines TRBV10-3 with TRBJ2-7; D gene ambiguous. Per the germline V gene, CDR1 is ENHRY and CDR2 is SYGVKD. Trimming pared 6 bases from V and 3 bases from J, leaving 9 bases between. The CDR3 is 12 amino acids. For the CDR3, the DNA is TGTGCCATCAGGGGCCAGCTCTACGAGCAGTACTTC. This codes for CAIRGQLYEQYF.

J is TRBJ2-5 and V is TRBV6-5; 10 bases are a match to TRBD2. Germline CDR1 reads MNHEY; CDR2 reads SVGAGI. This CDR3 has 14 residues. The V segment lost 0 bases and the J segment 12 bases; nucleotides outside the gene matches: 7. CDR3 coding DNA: TGTGCCAGCAGTTACTCGGGGAGCGGGAGGGCCGAGTACTTC. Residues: CASSYSGSGRAEYF.

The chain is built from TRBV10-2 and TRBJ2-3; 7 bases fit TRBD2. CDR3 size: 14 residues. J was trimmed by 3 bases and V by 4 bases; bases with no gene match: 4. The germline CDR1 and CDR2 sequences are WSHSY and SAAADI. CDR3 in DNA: TGCGCCAGCAGTGTCAGCGGGGAAACAGATACGCAGTATTTT. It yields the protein CASSVSGETDTQYF.

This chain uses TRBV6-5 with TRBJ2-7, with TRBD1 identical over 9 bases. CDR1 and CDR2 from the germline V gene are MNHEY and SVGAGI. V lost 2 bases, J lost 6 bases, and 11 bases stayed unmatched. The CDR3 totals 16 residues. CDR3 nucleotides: TGTGCCAGCAGTTACCCCTCCGGGACAGGGAGGGTCGAGCAGTACTTC. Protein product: CASSYPSGTGRVEQYF.

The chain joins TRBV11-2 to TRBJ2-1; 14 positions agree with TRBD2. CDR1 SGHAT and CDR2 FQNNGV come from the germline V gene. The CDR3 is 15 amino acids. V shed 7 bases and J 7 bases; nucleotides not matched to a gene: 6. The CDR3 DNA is TGTGCCAGCACACCACGGACTAGCGGGAGGAATGAGCAGTTCTTC. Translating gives CASTPRTSGRNEQFF.

This CDR3 reads CSVGGGVGRQYF. The CDR3 DNA is TGCAGCGTTGGAGGGGGGGTCGGACGGCAGTACTTC. This chain joins TRBV29-1 and TRBJ2-7, with D tentatively TRBD2 (7 bases). V was cut by 4 bases and J by 9 bases, with 16 bases left in between. From germline, CDR1 is SQVTM and CDR2 ANQGSEA. This CDR3 comprises 12 residues.

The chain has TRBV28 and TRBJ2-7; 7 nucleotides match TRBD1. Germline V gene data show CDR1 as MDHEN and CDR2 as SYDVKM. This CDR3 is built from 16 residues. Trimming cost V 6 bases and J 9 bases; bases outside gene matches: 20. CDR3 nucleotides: TGTGCCAGCAGCCGCCAGCGGACAGGCCCACAGGGCGGGCAGTACTTC. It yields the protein CASSRQRTGPQGGQYF.

CDR3 coding DNA: TGTGCCATCAGTCGCGGGGGGACCCAAGAGACCCAGTACTTC. It translates to CAISRGGTQETQYF. This rearrangement joins TRBV10-3 to TRBJ2-5; 8 bases are a match to TRBD2. Germline-derived CDR1 and CDR2 are ENHRY and SYGVKD. With 5 bases clipped from V and 1 base from J, the junction kept 3 bases outside the gene matches. The CDR3 extends over 14 amino acids.

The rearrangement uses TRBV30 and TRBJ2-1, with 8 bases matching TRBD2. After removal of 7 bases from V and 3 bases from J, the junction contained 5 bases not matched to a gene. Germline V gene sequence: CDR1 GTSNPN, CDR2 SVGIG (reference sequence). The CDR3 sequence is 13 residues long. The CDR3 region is CAYTSGYYNEQFF. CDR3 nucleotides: TGTGCCTATACTAGCGGATACTACAATGAGCAGTTCTTC.